These T cell receptor beta chains were read from a single sample in a study of T cell responses to AZD1222 COVID-19 vaccine. Assay: immunoSEQ multiplex PCR; the TCRdb copy retains only in-frame clones and omits some. The sample consists of over 85,000 clones, roughly 89% of them appearing once. This sample comprised peripheral blood, obtained on day 0 of AZD1222 vaccination. The receptors here all came from an adult in good health. CDR3s include the opening cysteine and the closing phenylalanine or tryptophan. The size field is filled for only some rows; it gives once, few, many or a size class.

TRBJ2-2,16,once,TRBV18,CASSPPGQGFTGELFF
TRBJ1-4,13,.,TRBV27,CASKGYRGEKLFF
TRBJ2-1,14,.,TRBV6-5,CASTLGGAYNEQFF
TRBJ2-1,13,.,TRBV3-1/TRBV3-2,CASSQVERTSRFF
TRBJ1-5,13,once,TRBV12-3/TRBV12-4,CASTTQGRQPQHF
TRBJ1-3,15,.,TRBV7-9,CAPGETPLSGNTIYF
TRBJ2-4,14,.,TRBV28,CATTRTSGSNIQYF
TRBJ1-2,14,.,TRBV30,CAWSVIGTDYGYTF
TRBJ2-1,14,.,TRBV19,CASSPGLADNEQFF
TRBJ1-1,15,.,TRBV4-3,CASSQDRWGGTEAFF
TRBJ2-7,16,.,TRBV6-5,CASSYSAGTPSYEQYF
TRBJ2-7,14,.,TRBV7-9,CASSLGGGPYEQYF
TRBJ2-6,19,.,TRBV21-1,CASSAREIETGSGANVLTF
TRBJ2-7,13,.,TRBV7-9,CASSFKTSHEQYF
TRBJ1-6,17,.,TRBV10-1,CASSEPGQGAANSPLHF
TRBJ2-1,14,.,TRBV5-1,CASSLGGPANEQFF
TRBJ1-5,15,.,TRBV2,CASSPGQGDNQPQHF
TRBJ2-2,15,.,TRBV21-1,CASSPPGRSTGELFF
TRBJ1-1,15,.,TRBV3-1/TRBV3-2,CASSHLGGGGTEAFF
TRBJ2-7,15,.,TRBV15,CATSRVAAGTYEQYF
TRBJ2-1,16,.,TRBV6-4,CASSDRTSGDPNEQFF
TRBJ1-5,17,.,TRBV19,CASSITGDRSPGKPQHF
TRBJ1-2,14,.,TRBV6-2/TRBV6-3,CASSYQNEVYGYTF